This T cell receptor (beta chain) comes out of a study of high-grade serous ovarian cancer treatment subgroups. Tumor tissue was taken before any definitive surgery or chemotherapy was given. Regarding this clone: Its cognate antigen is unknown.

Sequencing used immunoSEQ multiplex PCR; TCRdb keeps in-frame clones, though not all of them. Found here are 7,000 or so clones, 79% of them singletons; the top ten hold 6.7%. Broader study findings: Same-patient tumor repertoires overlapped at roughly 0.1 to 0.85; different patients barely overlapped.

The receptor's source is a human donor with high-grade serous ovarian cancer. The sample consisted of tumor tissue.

CDR3 sequence reads: CASRWTSGNHEQYF. For the CDR3, the DNA is TGTGCCAGCAGATGGACTAGCGGGAATCACGAGCAGTACTTC. V is TRBV28 and J is TRBJ2-7; TRBD2 matches 12 bases. V lost 6 bases to trimming and J lost 5 bases; unmatched junction nucleotides: 5. Germline values: CDR1 MDHEN, CDR2 SYDVKM. The CDR3 is 14 residues long.